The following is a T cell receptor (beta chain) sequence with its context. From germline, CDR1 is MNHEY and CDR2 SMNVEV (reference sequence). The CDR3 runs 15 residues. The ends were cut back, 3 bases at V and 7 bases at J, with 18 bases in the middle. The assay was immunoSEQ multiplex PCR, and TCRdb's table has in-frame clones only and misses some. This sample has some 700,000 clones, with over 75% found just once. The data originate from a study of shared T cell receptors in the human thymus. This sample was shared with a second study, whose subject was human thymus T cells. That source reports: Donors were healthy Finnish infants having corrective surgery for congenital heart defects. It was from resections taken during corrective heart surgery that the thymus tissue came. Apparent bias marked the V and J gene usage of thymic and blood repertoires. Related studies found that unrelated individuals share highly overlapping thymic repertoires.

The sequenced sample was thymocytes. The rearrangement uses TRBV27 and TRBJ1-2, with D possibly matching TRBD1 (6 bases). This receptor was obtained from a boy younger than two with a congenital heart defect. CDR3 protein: CASSLGAGPFPGYTF. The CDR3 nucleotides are TGTGCCAGCAGTTTGGGGGCAGGTCCCTTCCCTGGCTACACCTTC.